A selection of T cell receptor beta chains follows, all from one sample in a study of identifying expanded T cells in peripheral blood. Libraries were prepared by immunoSEQ multiplex PCR; TCRdb keeps only in-frame clonotypes and omits some of them. The sample yields about 130,000 clones, roughly 90% seen once. Sequenced input: blood. These receptors originate from a person between 18 and 75 years old in good health. Each CDR3 is given with its conserved first and last residue. A D gene is named only where the DNA matches it firmly. Clone size appears in some rows only: once, few, many, or a class for an expanded clone.

v_call	j_call	d_call	clone_size	cdr3_aa	cdr3_nt
TRBV10-3	TRBJ2-2	NA	once	CAISSDGGNTGELFF	TGTGCCATCAGCTCCGACGGGGGGAACACCGGGGAGCTGTTTTTT
TRBV19	TRBJ1-4	NA	NA	CASYPDSATNEKLFF	TGTGCCAGTTATCCCGACAGTGCAACTAATGAAAAACTGTTTTTT
TRBV6-6	TRBJ1-5	NA	NA	CASSTGGGSHQPQHF	TGTGCCAGCAGCACTGGTGGGGGATCCCATCAGCCCCAGCATTTT
TRBV5-1	TRBJ2-7	NA	NA	CASRQGSYEQYF	TGCGCCAGCAGACAGGGCTCCTACGAGCAGTACTTC
TRBV12-5	TRBJ2-6	NA	NA	CASASSGANVLTF	TGTGCTAGTGCCAGCTCTGGGGCCAACGTCCTGACTTTC
TRBV6-5	TRBJ1-4	TRBD1	NA	CASRGTVEGEKLFF	TGTGCCAGCAGGGGGACAGTGGAAGGTGAAAAACTGTTTTTT
TRBV6-6	TRBJ2-1	TRBD2	NA	CASSPASGTSYNEQFF	TGTGCCAGCAGCCCTGCTTCCGGGACTAGCTACAATGAGCAGTTCTTC
TRBV9	TRBJ1-4	TRBD1	NA	CASGTDRVNEKLFF	TGTGCCAGCGGTACGGACAGGGTGAATGAAAAACTGTTTTTT
TRBV7-9	TRBJ2-1	NA	NA	CASILLGSGSYNEQFF	TGTGCCAGCATCCTACTTGGTTCCGGCTCCTACAATGAGCAGTTCTTC
TRBV12-5	TRBJ1-2	NA	NA	CASGSPLVYGYTF	TGTGCTAGTGGTTCTCCCCTCGTCTATGGCTACACCTTC
TRBV15	TRBJ1-4	TRBD1	NA	CATSGTLQGRDEKLFF	TGTGCCACCAGCGGAACTCTACAGGGGAGAGATGAAAAACTGTTTTTT
TRBV28	TRBJ2-5	NA	NA	CASSLNLRQETQYF	TGTGCCAGCAGTTTAAATTTGAGACAAGAGACCCAGTACTTC
TRBV27	TRBJ2-2	TRBD2	NA	CASTALLAGGRTGELFF	TGTGCCAGCACTGCACTTCTAGCGGGGGGACGGACCGGGGAGCTGTTTTTT
TRBV6-6	TRBJ2-7	NA	NA	CATRGVQGPYEQYF	TGTGCCACCAGGGGAGTCCAGGGGCCCTACGAGCAGTACTTC
TRBV28	TRBJ2-1	NA	NA	CASSILRDNEQFF	TGTGCCAGCAGTATTCTCCGGGACAATGAGCAGTTCTTC
TRBV7-3	TRBJ1-2	TRBD1	NA	CASSPYTGGEGYTF	TGTGCCAGCAGCCCATACACAGGGGGCGAGGGCTACACCTTC
TRBV1	TRBJ2-1	NA	NA	CTSSSPTSARSYNEQFF	TGCACCAGCAGCTCTCCGACTAGCGCGCGCTCCTACAATGAGCAGTTCTTC
TRBV5-1	TRBJ1-1	NA	once	CASSLVGSPNTEAFF	TGCGCCAGCAGCTTGGTTGGCTCTCCGAACACTGAAGCTTTCTTT
TRBV2	TRBJ1-3	NA	NA	CASEAPFAAGNTIYF	TGTGCCAGCGAGGCACCGTTTGCTGCAGGAAACACCATATATTTT
TRBV7-3	TRBJ1-4	TRBD1	NA	CASSPLVIAGQGAQEWNEKLFF	TGTGCCAGCAGCCCCCTTGTTATAGCGGGGCAGGGGGCACAGGAGTGGAATGAAAAACTGTTTTTT
TRBV6-1	TRBJ1-6	TRBD1	few	CATRQGGDSPLHF	TGTGCCACAAGACAGGGTGGGGATTCACCCCTCCACTTT
TRBV10-3	TRBJ1-1	TRBD1	NA	CAISESYRGEAFF	TGTGCCATCAGTGAGTCTTACAGGGGAGAAGCTTTCTTT
TRBV19	TRBJ1-2	NA	many	CASQPDSGTSGGYTF	TGTGCCAGTCAGCCGGACAGTGGGACCTCTGGGGGCTACACCTTC
TRBV5-1	TRBJ2-5	NA	once	CASSLGSWKGGETQYF	TGCGCCAGCAGCTTGGGTTCCTGGAAGGGGGGAGAGACCCAGTACTTC
TRBV18	TRBJ2-1	TRBD1	NA	CASSPTGGVNEQFF	TGTGCCAGCTCACCCACAGGGGGAGTGAATGAGCAGTTCTTC
TRBV28	TRBJ2-7	NA	NA	CASSPDPLGEQYF	TGTGCCAGCAGTCCGGACCCTTTAGGGGAGCAGTACTTC
TRBV5-6	TRBJ1-5	TRBD1	NA	CASSAGTGRVKSNQPQHF	TGTGCCAGCAGCGCTGGGACAGGGAGGGTCAAGAGCAATCAGCCCCAGCATTTT
TRBV9	TRBJ2-2	TRBD2	NA	CASSWEGFDSGELFF	TGTGCCAGCAGCTGGGAGGGTTTTGATTCGGGGGAGCTGTTTTTT
TRBV4-1	TRBJ2-3	TRBD2	NA	CASSRTGIAGGSDTQYF	TGCGCCAGCAGCAGAACGGGGATAGCGGGGGGATCAGATACGCAGTATTTT
TRBV29-1	TRBJ2-7	NA	NA	CSVRTEAYEQYF	TGCAGCGTTAGGACCGAAGCCTACGAGCAGTACTTC
TRBV5-1	TRBJ2-3	TRBD2	NA	CASSLSGGHQDTQYF	TGCGCCAGCAGCTTGTCGGGGGGGCATCAAGATACGCAGTATTTT
TRBV6-5	TRBJ1-2	NA	NA	CASSAGANYGYTF	TGTGCCAGCAGCGCCGGGGCCAACTATGGCTACACCTTC
TRBV19	TRBJ1-4	TRBD1	NA	CATQQGEGEKLFF	TGTGCCACCCAACAGGGGGAAGGTGAAAAACTGTTTTTT
TRBV11-3	TRBJ2-1	TRBD2	NA	CASSGTSGGAKNEQFF	TGTGCCAGCAGCGGGACTAGCGGGGGGGCGAAGAATGAGCAGTTCTTC
TRBV7-9	TRBJ2-3	NA	NA	CASGYTDTQYF	TGTGCCAGCGGTTACACAGATACGCAGTATTTT
TRBV7-2	TRBJ2-5	NA	NA	CASSEGQVETQYF	TGTGCCAGCAGCGAAGGACAAGTGGAGACCCAGTACTTC
TRBV2	TRBJ2-5	NA	NA	CASSAQPPGTQYF	TGTGCCAGCAGTGCGCAGCCACCGGGGACCCAGTACTTC
TRBV18	TRBJ1-5	NA	once	CASSPGAGTNQPQHF	TGTGCCAGCTCACCGGGAGCAGGGACCAATCAGCCCCAGCATTTT
TRBV2	TRBJ2-5	NA	NA	CASRVAGTETQYF	TGTGCCAGCAGAGTAGCAGGGACGGAGACCCAGTACTTC
TRBV28	TRBJ2-7	NA	NA	CASSLTVPYEQYF	TGTGCCAGCAGTTTGACGGTCCCCTACGAGCAGTACTTC
TRBV11-2	TRBJ2-3	TRBD2	once	CASSLGLAGADTQYF	TGTGCCAGCAGCTTGGGACTAGCGGGAGCAGATACGCAGTATTTT
TRBV7-3	TRBJ1-4	NA	NA	CASSPAPNEKLFF	TGTGCCAGCAGCCCGGCCCCTAATGAAAAACTGTTTTTT
TRBV27	TRBJ1-5	NA	NA	CASSSSGTSNQPQHF	TGTGCCAGCAGTTCCTCAGGGACAAGCAATCAGCCCCAGCATTTT
TRBV5-1	TRBJ2-3	TRBD1	NA	CASSIGQGATDTQYF	TGCGCCAGCAGCATCGGACAGGGAGCCACAGATACGCAGTATTTT
TRBV11-2	TRBJ2-7	TRBD2	NA	CASSPLADFYEQYF	TGTGCCAGCAGCCCGCTAGCGGACTTCTACGAGCAGTACTTC
TRBV5-1	TRBJ2-7	TRBD2	NA	CASKASGTYEQYF	TGCGCAAGCAAGGCTAGCGGCACCTACGAGCAGTACTTC
TRBV2	TRBJ1-4	NA	NA	CASIIAGVTNEKLFF	TGTGCCAGCATTATCGCAGGGGTCACTAATGAAAAACTGTTTTTT
TRBV7-8	TRBJ2-1	TRBD1	NA	CASSPTGESYNEQFF	TGTGCCAGCAGCCCTACAGGGGAATCCTACAATGAGCAGTTCTTC
TRBV6-5	TRBJ1-3	TRBD1	NA	CASSYRQGPSGNTIYF	TGTGCCAGCAGTTATCGACAGGGGCCTTCGGGAAACACCATATATTTT
TRBV7-8	TRBJ1-1	NA	NA	CASSFGGGWTEAFF	TGTGCCAGCAGCTTTGGGGGGGGTTGGACTGAAGCTTTCTTT
TRBV6-6	TRBJ1-5	TRBD1	NA	CASSGQGGNNQPQHF	TGTGCCAGCAGCGGACAGGGAGGGAACAATCAGCCCCAGCATTTT